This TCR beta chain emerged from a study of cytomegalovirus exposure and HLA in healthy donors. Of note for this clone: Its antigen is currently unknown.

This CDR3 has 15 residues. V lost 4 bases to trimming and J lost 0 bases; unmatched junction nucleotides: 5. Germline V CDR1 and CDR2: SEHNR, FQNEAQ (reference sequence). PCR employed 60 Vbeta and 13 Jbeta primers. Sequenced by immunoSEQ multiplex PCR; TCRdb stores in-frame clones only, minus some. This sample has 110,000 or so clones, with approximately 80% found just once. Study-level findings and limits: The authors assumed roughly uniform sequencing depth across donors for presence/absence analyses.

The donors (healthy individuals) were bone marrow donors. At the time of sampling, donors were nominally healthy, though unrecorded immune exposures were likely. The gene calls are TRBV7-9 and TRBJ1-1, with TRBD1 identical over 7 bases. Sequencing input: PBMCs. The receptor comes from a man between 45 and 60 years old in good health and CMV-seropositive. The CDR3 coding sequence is TGTGCCAGCAGCTCTCGGGACAGCTTGAACACTGAAGCTTTCTTT. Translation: CASSSRDSLNTEAFF.